The clone carrying this TCR beta chain was counted between two and nine times. Its cognate antigen is unknown. The record originates from a study of beta chain features in type 1 diabetes. Study context: Patients did not differ from healthy donors in age, gender or cell yield. Study findings and constraints: The study found that naive, central memory and Treg TCRB repertoires appeared more similar in patients than in healthy donors. Sequencing used cDNA, and cells with high TCR expression could therefore be over-represented.

This CDR3 has 14 amino acids. Per the germline V gene, CDR1 is MGHDK and CDR2 is SYGVNS. Trimming stripped 3 bases from V and 1 base from J, with 10 bases between. Investigators reverse transcribed all isolated RNA, so they sequenced expressed TCRB transcripts. The study sequenced naive, central memory and regulatory T cell samples to an average of about 3.9 million reads. TCRdb's table, derived via immunoSEQ multiplex PCR, lists solely in-frame clones and lacks some. The sample records about 620,000 clones, roughly a sixth being singletons. The chain uses TRBV25-1 and TRBJ2-7, with D tentatively TRBD1 (6 bases). Sequencing used naive CD4+ T cells from blood. The sequence derives from a man between 18 and 35 years old in good health. The CDR3 bases are TGTGCCAGCAGTGATTCGACAGGTTCCTACGAGCAGTACTTC. It is translated as CASSDSTGSYEQYF.